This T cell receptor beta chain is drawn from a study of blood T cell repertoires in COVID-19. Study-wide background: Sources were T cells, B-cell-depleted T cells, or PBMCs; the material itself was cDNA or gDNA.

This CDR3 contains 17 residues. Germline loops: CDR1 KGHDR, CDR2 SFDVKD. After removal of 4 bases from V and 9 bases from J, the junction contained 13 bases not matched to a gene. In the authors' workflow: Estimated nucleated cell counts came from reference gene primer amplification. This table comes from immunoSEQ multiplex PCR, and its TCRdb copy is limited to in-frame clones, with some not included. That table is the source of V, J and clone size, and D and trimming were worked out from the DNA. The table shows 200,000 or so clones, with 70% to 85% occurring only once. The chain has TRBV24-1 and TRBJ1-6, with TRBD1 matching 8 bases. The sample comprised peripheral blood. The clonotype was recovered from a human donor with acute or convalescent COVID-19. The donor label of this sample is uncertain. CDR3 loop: CATSEGTGVFLGSPLHF. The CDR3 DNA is TGTGCCACCAGTGAAGGGACAGGAGTGTTTCTAGGTTCACCCCTCCACTTT.